The sequence of this TCR beta chain was determined in a study of blood T cell repertoires in COVID-19. Overall study context: Spain, Italy and the United States supplied samples that represented acute and convalescent COVID-19. Sources were T cells, B-cell-depleted T cells, or PBMCs; the material itself was cDNA or gDNA.

Original methodology: Researchers report that nucleated cell counts were estimated from reference gene primer amplification. Generated by immunoSEQ multiplex PCR, the TCRdb table keeps only in-frame clones and is missing some. The V and J calls and clone size are taken from that table; D and trimming were inferred from the DNA. The sample lists under 450,000 clones, 70% to 90% occurring once. Recruited during active infection, patients (from Seattle) were subsequently followed longitudinally. The V and J ends lost 4 bases and 10 bases respectively, with 13 bases between them. The CDR3 is made up of 12 amino acids.

Sequenced material: peripheral blood. The source is a woman between 45 and 65 years old with COVID-19, enrolled during active disease. This chain joins TRBV12-3 or TRBV12-4 and TRBJ2-5; weak D call: TRBD2 (6 bases). CDR3 region: CASSSDWGGQYF. For the CDR3, the DNA is TGTGCCAGCAGTTCGGACTGGGGAGGCCAGTACTTC.